One and the same sample provided the 24 T cell receptor beta chains below, sequenced in a study of T-cell memory formation after mild COVID-19. TCRdb fed the 5' RACE reads into MiXCR, producing one record per CDR3 protein. The table shows around 160,000 distinct CDR3 sequences, with 11% occurring only once. Sequencing input: PBMCs or a T cell subset sorted from them (not recorded which). All receptors derive from a man aged 18 to 35 who had mild COVID-19 (a few samples of this study predate the infection). Cell type and time point are not known.

This clonotype has just a few counts. The chain employs TRBV18 and TRBJ1-4, with TRBD1 as a possible D gene (6 bases). Germline V lookup: CDR1 KGHSH, CDR2 LQKENI. This CDR3 contains 12 residues. The V gene lost 6 bases and the J gene lost 13 bases, with 15 bases spanning the gap. The DNA of the CDR3 is TGTGCCAGCTCCCAGGAGCAGACAGGACTGTTTTTT. Its translation: CASSQEQTGLFF.

This clonotype was detected a few times. The chain is built from TRBV4-3 and TRBJ2-7; D unclear. From germline, CDR1 is LGHNA and CDR2 YSLEER. The CDR3 spans 14 residues. Trimming removed 0 bases at V and 0 bases at J, with 6 bases between. The CDR3 DNA reads TGCGCCAGCAGCCAAGATCTTTACTCCTACGAGCAGTACTTC. Residues: CASSQDLYSYEQYF.

The chain couples TRBV9 to TRBJ1-1; weak D call: TRBD1 (5 bases). The germline CDR1 and CDR2 sequences are SGDLS and YYNGEE. Deletions cut 0 bases from V and 3 bases from J, with 9 bases between. The CDR3 sequence is 14 residues long. CDR3 in DNA: TGTGCCAGCAGCGTAGGGGGGGAATACACTGAAGCTTTCTTT. Encoded protein: CASSVGGEYTEAFF.

The chain recombines TRBV14 with TRBJ2-3; D unresolved. The CDR3 runs 13 residues. The germline V and J ends were trimmed by 3 bases and 2 bases, with 6 bases remaining between them. Germline CDR1 is SGHDN and CDR2 is FVKESK. The DNA of the CDR3 is TGTGCCAGCAGCCATATTGCCACAGATACGCAGTATTTT. As protein: CASSHIATDTQYF.

This clonotype was counted only a few times. This chain's CDR3 is CSAPASGNEQFF. The CDR3 DNA sequence: TGCAGTGCCCCGGCTAGCGGGAACGAGCAGTTCTTC. The J gene is TRBJ2-1, the V gene TRBV20-1; 9 bases align to TRBD2. Germline lookup yields CDR1 DFQATT and CDR2 SNEGSKA (reference sequence). J gave up 10 bases and V 6 bases, and 7 bases lay outside the gene matches. The CDR3 loop spans 12 amino acids.

This clonotype was seen a few times. The rearrangement uses TRBV18 and TRBJ2-7; TRBD2 matches at 11 bases. J gave up 2 bases and V 6 bases, and 3 bases lay outside the gene matches. CDR3 size: 14 residues. CDR1 KGHSH and CDR2 LQKENI come from the germline V gene. The CDR3 region is CASSPGLAAYEQYF. The CDR3 DNA reads TGTGCCAGCTCGCCGGGACTAGCGGCCTACGAGCAGTACTTC.

This clonotype was seen only a few times. This chain uses TRBV5-1 with TRBJ1-1, with D possibly matching TRBD1 (6 bases). This CDR3 is 14 amino acids long. CDR1 and CDR2 (germline): SGHRS, YFSETQ. The V gene lost 1 base and the J gene lost 5 bases, with 12 bases spanning the gap. CDR3 residues: CASSLNTGSTEAFF. CDR3 sequence (DNA): TGCGCCAGCAGCTTGAACACAGGGAGTACTGAAGCTTTCTTT.

This clonotype occurred a few times. The V gene is TRBV6-5, the J gene TRBJ2-2; D is ambiguous. This CDR3 is built from 13 residues. Germline CDR1 reads MNHEY; CDR2 reads SVGAGI. The V end lost 8 bases, the J end lost 1 base, and 8 bases lay between the germline ends. The CDR3 DNA is TGTGCCAGCTACGTACAGAACACCGGGGAGCTGTTTTTT. Translating it yields CASYVQNTGELFF.

This sequence joins TRBV10-3 and TRBJ2-2; TRBD1 might be the D (6 bases). Germline CDR1 is ENHRY and CDR2 is SYGVKD. The CDR3 has 13 amino acids. Trimming pared 10 bases from V and 4 bases from J, leaving 13 bases between. The CDR3 sequence: CATGTIPTGELFF. In DNA, the CDR3 is TGTGCCACCGGGACAATACCCACCGGGGAGCTGTTTTTT.

The rearrangement uses TRBV20-1 and TRBJ2-1; 7 bases map to TRBD1. V shed 4 bases, J shed 4 bases, and the junction held 4 bases outside the gene matches. Per the germline V gene, CDR1 is DFQATT and CDR2 is SNEGSKA (reference sequence). The length of the CDR3 is 13 residues. The chain's CDR3 is CSATQDRYNEQFF. The CDR3 DNA follows: TGCAGTGCTACTCAGGACAGGTACAATGAGCAGTTCTTC.

This clonotype turned up a few times. This chain links TRBV9 with TRBJ1-6; D perhaps matches TRBD1 (6 bases). V was pared by 3 bases and J by 9 bases, with 13 bases between. The CDR3 has 14 amino acids. CDR1 and CDR2 (germline): SGDLS, YYNGEE. As DNA, the CDR3 is TGTGCCAGCAGCGCCCAGGGGCAGGGTTCACCCCTCCACTTT. It codes for CASSAQGQGSPLHF.

This clonotype was counted ten times or more. This chain connects TRBV5-1 to TRBJ2-3, with 12 bases identical to TRBD2. CDR1 and CDR2 from the germline V gene are SGHRS and YFSETQ. The CDR3 contains 16 residues. V gave up 4 bases and J gave up 2 bases; unmatched junction bases: 5. DNA of the CDR3: TGCGCCAGCAGCCTTGGACTAGCGGGGACCACAGATACGCAGTATTTT. Translation gives CASSLGLAGTTDTQYF.

This clonotype was seen more than once but under ten times. V gene TRBV7-2 combines with J gene TRBJ2-3, with D maybe TRBD2 (6 bases). V was clipped by 0 bases and J by 4 bases, with 14 bases between them. CDR3 size: 16 residues. Per the germline V gene, CDR1 is SGHTA and CDR2 is FQGNSA. CDR3 protein: CASSLASAGRSDTQYF. CDR3 nucleotide sequence: TGTGCCAGCAGCTTAGCGAGCGCGGGGAGGTCAGATACGCAGTATTTT.

This clonotype was picked up a small number of times. V is TRBV12-3 or TRBV12-4 and J is TRBJ1-4; D not resolved. The CDR3 runs to 13 residues. Trimming took 7 bases from V and 5 from J, leaving 11 bases between them. The CDR3 nucleotides are TGTGCCAGCAACCTGAATAAGAATGAAAAACTGTTTTTT. Translated, it gives CASNLNKNEKLFF.

The chain employs TRBV27 and TRBJ1-2; D remains ambiguous. The CDR3 loop spans 15 amino acids. V lost 2 bases and J 4 bases, leaving 14 bases between the germline ends. The germline gives CDR1 MNHEY, CDR2 SMNVEV (reference sequence). Here the CDR3 reads CASSLGPAATYGYTF. The CDR3 coding sequence is TGTGCCAGCAGTTTAGGACCCGCCGCAACCTATGGCTACACCTTC.

This sequence joins TRBV9 and TRBJ2-3, with D perhaps matching TRBD1 (6 bases). CDR3 length equals 14 residues. Germline V gene sequence: CDR1 SGDLS, CDR2 YYNGEE. V was trimmed by 3 bases and J by 4 bases, leaving 12 bases between them. CDR3 DNA sequence: TGTGCCAGCAGCGCCTACAGGGCATCAGATACGCAGTATTTT. It encodes CASSAYRASDTQYF.

This clonotype has at least ten counts. The chain links TRBV7-9 to TRBJ2-7; either TRBD1 or TRBD2 may supply D (6 bases each). This CDR3 comprises 14 residues. The V gene's germline CDR1 is SEHNR and CDR2 FQNEAQ (reference sequence). V lost 5 bases and J lost 7, with 18 bases in between. The CDR3 nucleotides read TGTGCCAGCAGCCGCGAAGGGGGGATAGGGGAGCAGTACGTC. It yields the protein CASSREGGIGEQYV.

The V and J genes are TRBV6-5 and TRBJ2-3; TRBD2 agrees at 9 bases. The CDR3 consists of 13 residues. Germline loops: CDR1 MNHEY, CDR2 SVGAGI. V lost 8 bases and J lost 5; bases outside the gene matches: 5. The CDR3 DNA reads TGTGCCAGCCGAGGGACTAGCCAAGATACGCAGTATTTT. Its translation: CASRGTSQDTQYF.

This clonotype was recorded at least ten times. The rearrangement links TRBV7-2 to TRBJ2-2; no clear D gene. This CDR3 comprises 11 residues. The germline CDR1 and CDR2 sequences are SGHTA and FQGNSA. Deletions cut 3 bases from V and 8 bases from J, with 4 bases between. CDR3 sequence reads: CASSFGGELFF. The CDR3 DNA reads as TGTGCCAGCAGCTTCGGGGGGGAGCTGTTTTTT.

The rearrangement links TRBV20-1 to TRBJ2-7, with D perhaps matching TRBD1 (5 bases). V was cut by 6 bases and J by 4 bases, with 19 bases left in between. CDR3 length: 14 residues. Germline V CDR1 and CDR2: DFQATT, SNEGSKA (reference sequence). CDR3 DNA sequence: TGCAGTGCGGCCAAGGACACCGGGCTGTACGAGCAGTACGTC. This encodes CSAAKDTGLYEQYV.

V is TRBV2 and J is TRBJ2-5; D gene unclear. The CDR3 is 11 amino acids. Trimming removed 7 bases at V and 5 bases at J, with 8 bases between. The V gene's germline CDR1 is SNHLY and CDR2 FYNNEI. CDR3 sequence: CASMERETQYF. CDR3 DNA: TGTGCCAGCATGGAACGGGAGACCCAGTACTTC.

This clonotype has only a few counts. The rearrangement joins TRBV7-6 to TRBJ1-6; TRBD1 is a possible D gene (6 bases). This CDR3 is 14 amino acids long. The V gene's germline CDR1 is SGHVS and CDR2 FNYEAQ. V was trimmed by 6 bases and J by 14 bases, leaving 20 bases between them. CDR3: CASRFDRSFGTLHF. CDR3 DNA sequence: TGTGCCAGCAGGTTCGACAGGTCCTTTGGGACCCTCCACTTT.

This clonotype was counted between two and nine times. The chain has TRBV20-1 and TRBJ2-5, with 7 bases lining up with TRBD2. The germline V gene has CDR1 DFQATT and CDR2 SNEGSKA (reference sequence). The length of the CDR3 is 14 residues. The CDR3 DNA is TGCAGAGCCCAGGGAGCGGGGATCCAAGAGACCCAGTACTTC. It translates to CRAQGAGIQETQYF.

This clonotype was seen more than once but under ten times. V gene TRBV5-1 combines with J gene TRBJ2-1; TRBD2 matches 10 bases. The germline gives CDR1 SGHRS, CDR2 YFSETQ. The junction had 13 bases not matched to a gene; V was cut back by 7 bases and J by 0 bases. The CDR3 loop spans 18 amino acids. The CDR3 DNA reads as TGCGCCAGCTCCGGGGGAGCGGGGGGGTCAAGCTCCTACAATGAGCAGTTCTTC. Protein sequence: CASSGGAGGSSSYNEQFF. The entire variable domain, with the rest obtained from reference TRBV5-1 and TRBJ2-1, is as follows: KAGVTQTPRYLIKTRGQQVTLSCSPISGHRSVSWYQQTPGQGLQFLFEYFSETQRNKGNFPGRFSGRQFSNSRSEMNVSTLELGDSALYLCASSGGAGGSSSYNEQFFGPGTRLTVL.